The clone carrying this TCR beta chain was seen at least ten times. CDR1 and CDR2 (germline): MGHRA, YSYEKL. Germline trimming cut 7 bases from V and 0 bases from J; bases unmatched to any gene: 4. The CDR3 has 16 amino acids. Beta-chain TCR CDR3 regions were amplified from RNA transcripts. Amplification began with first-round RT-PCR using HTBI primers, then second-round multiplex PCR was performed. Each CDR3 protein is one row after TCRdb ran MiXCR on the multiplex PCR reads. The sample contains some 520,000 distinct CDR3 sequences, approximately 14% of which appear only once. This entry belongs to a study of Graves' ophthalmopathy and Graves' hyperthyroidism.

The chain carries TRBV4-1 and TRBJ2-2; TRBD1 agrees at 11 bases. Sample: blood. The receptor comes from a woman aged 25-40 years with Graves' ophthalmopathy. CDR3 bases: TGCGCCAGCATGGGACAGGGGGGACCGAACACCGGGGAGCTGTTTTTT. Translating it yields CASMGQGGPNTGELFF.